This is a list of T cell receptor beta chains from one sample in a study of T cell responses to AZD1222 COVID-19 vaccine. Sequencing was performed with immunoSEQ multiplex PCR; in TCRdb, only in-frame clones are kept and a portion is missing. Found here are about 130,000 clones, around 90% of them singletons; the top ten hold 1.9%. This specimen was peripheral blood, taken on day 0 of AZD1222 vaccination. These receptor sequences come from an adult in good health. Each CDR3 is given with its conserved first and last residue. A D gene is named only where the DNA matches it firmly. Clone size is shown for a subset of rows, as once, few, many or a class of expanded clone.

clone_size | d_call | j_call | v_call | cdr3_aa | cdr3_nt
NA | NA | TRBJ1-5 | TRBV27 | CASSFSQMVGSNQPQHF | TGTGCCAGCAGTTTTTCCCAGATGGTAGGGAGCAATCAGCCCCAGCATTTT
NA | NA | TRBJ1-1 | TRBV18 | CASSPARVEAFF | TGTGCCAGCTCACCAGCACGGGTTGAAGCTTTCTTT
NA | TRBD1 | TRBJ1-3 | TRBV28 | CASSSRGTGGSTIYF | TGTGCCAGCAGCTCCCGGGGAACAGGGGGAAGCACCATATATTTT
NA | NA | TRBJ1-3 | TRBV29-1 | CSVERRLTNGNTIYF | TGCAGCGTTGAGCGCCGCCTAACTAATGGGAACACCATATATTTT
NA | NA | TRBJ1-1 | TRBV7-8 | CASSYIGSNAFF | TGTGCCAGCAGTTACATCGGTTCGAACGCTTTCTTT
NA | NA | TRBJ1-1 | TRBV4-2 | CASSQGTEATEAFF | TGTGCCAGCAGCCAAGGGACAGAAGCCACTGAAGCTTTCTTT
NA | NA | TRBJ2-3 | TRBV7-9 | CASFGTDRRGTDTQYF | TGTGCCAGTTTCGGGACGGACAGGAGGGGTACAGATACGCAGTATTTT
NA | NA | TRBJ1-3 | TRBV6-5 | CASSYGAASGNTIYF | TGTGCCAGCAGTTACGGTGCCGCCTCTGGAAACACCATATATTTT
NA | TRBD1 | TRBJ2-1 | TRBV5-6 | CASTKVGQDYNEQFF | TGTGCCAGCACCAAAGTGGGACAGGACTACAATGAGCAGTTCTTC
NA | NA | TRBJ1-5 | TRBV7-2 | CASSAGTGSSYSNQPQHF | TGTGCCAGCAGCGCCGGGACCGGCAGCAGTTATAGCAATCAGCCCCAGCATTTT
NA | NA | TRBJ1-4 | TRBV3-1/TRBV3-2 | CASTPTRKSNEKLFF | TGTGCCAGCACCCCTACCAGGAAGAGTAATGAAAAACTGTTTTTT
NA | NA | TRBJ2-1 | TRBV3-1/TRBV3-2 | CASSQIGNEQFF | TGTGCCAGCAGCCAAATCGGCAATGAGCAGTTCTTC
NA | NA | TRBJ1-1 | TRBV6-5 | CASSYGTGTEAFF | TGTGCCAGCAGTTACGGAACAGGCACTGAAGCTTTCTTT
NA | NA | TRBJ2-5 | TRBV6-6 | CASRPPAEETQYF | TGTGCCAGCAGACCCCCGGCGGAAGAGACCCAGTACTTC
NA | TRBD1 | TRBJ1-2 | TRBV7-2 | CASSFGSTGSHGYTF | TGTGCCAGCAGCTTTGGATCGACAGGGTCCCATGGCTACACCTTC
once | NA | TRBJ2-2 | TRBV24-1 | CATSDPARGPGELFF | TGTGCCACCAGTGATCCGGCCAGAGGCCCCGGGGAGCTGTTTTTT
NA | NA | TRBJ2-7 | TRBV29-1 | CSATNGQSYEQYF | TGCAGCGCCACAAACGGACAGTCCTACGAGCAGTACTTC
NA | NA | TRBJ1-5 | TRBV3-1/TRBV3-2 | CASSQGRGSQPQHF | TGTGCCAGCAGCCAAGGCAGGGGCAGTCAGCCCCAGCATTTT
NA | TRBD1 | TRBJ1-2 | TRBV29-1 | CSGGTAYGYTF | TGCAGCGGCGGGACAGCCTATGGCTACACCTTC
NA | TRBD2 | TRBJ2-5 | TRBV7-2 | CASSFRREGRETQYF | TGTGCCAGCAGCTTTCGGCGGGAGGGCCGCGAGACCCAGTACTTC
once | TRBD2 | TRBJ2-7 | TRBV9 | CASSVGGTSGEQYF | TGTGCCAGCAGCGTGGGGGGGACTAGCGGGGAGCAGTACTTC
once | NA | TRBJ2-1 | TRBV11-2 | CASSLQVTSSYNEQFF | TGTGCCAGCAGCCTCCAGGTCACGAGCTCCTACAATGAGCAGTTCTTC
NA | TRBD1 | TRBJ1-1 | TRBV2 | CASSELGTGAENTEAFF | TGTGCCAGCAGTGAATTGGGGACAGGCGCCGAGAACACTGAAGCTTTCTTT
NA | TRBD2 | TRBJ2-3 | TRBV11-2 | CASSSPGLAGFTDTQYF | TGTGCCAGCAGCTCACCCGGACTAGCGGGGTTCACAGATACGCAGTATTTT
NA | NA | TRBJ1-6 | TRBV4-2 | CASSQGIEGSSPLHF | TGTGCCAGCAGCCAAGGGATAGAGGGTTCGTCACCCCTCCACTTT